This T cell receptor beta chain was retrieved from a study of blood T cell repertoires in COVID-19. Study-wide context: Both acute and convalescent COVID-19 samples were obtained from the United States, Italy and Spain. Sources were T cells, B-cell-depleted T cells, or PBMCs; the material itself was cDNA or gDNA.

This clone was observed a handful of times. Seattle enrolled patients during active infection and tracked them longitudinally. As handled by the study authors: Amplification from reference gene primers served as the basis for estimated nucleated cell counts. Profiling relied on immunoSEQ multiplex PCR, and the TCRdb table lists in-frame clones only, not all of them. V, J and clone size reflect that table, while D and trimming were determined from the DNA. This table has 150,000 to 200,000 clones, around 84% appearing once. Sequencing was performed on peripheral blood. This receptor was obtained from a woman in her seventies with COVID-19, enrolled during active disease.

The CDR3 sequence: CASSSRNPRQVWIQPQHF. CDR3 DNA sequence: TGTGCCAGCAGTTCCCGAAACCCTAGACAGGTGTGGATTCAGCCCCAGCATTTT. The V and J genes are TRBV27 and TRBJ1-5; TRBD1 is a possible D gene (6 bases). The CDR3 consists of 18 residues. The germline CDR1 and CDR2 sequences are MNHEY and SMNVEV (reference sequence). V lost 4 bases to trimming and J lost 6 bases, with 25 bases between them.